These 16 T cell receptor beta chains originate from one sample sequenced in a study of early T cells in non-severe SARS-CoV-2 infection. In TCRdb, the 5' RACE reads were re-called with MiXCR into one record per CDR3 protein. Here the sample spans approximately 32,000 distinct CDR3 sequences, about 3.9% being singletons. The sample taken for sequencing was whole blood. The receptors derive from an adult who was a healthcare worker with PCR-confirmed SARS-CoV-2 infection or an uninfected control (not recorded which).

Ten or more counts support this clonotype. The CDR3 DNA sequence: TGCAGTGCTAGAGGAGGGGGCGATCAGCCCCAGCATTTT. Translating gives CSARGGGDQPQHF. V gene TRBV20-1 combines with J gene TRBJ1-5, with TRBD1 matching 7 bases. Germline V lookup: CDR1 DFQATT, CDR2 SNEGSKA (reference sequence). The CDR3 is 13 amino acids. V shed 1 base and J 5 bases; nucleotides not matched to a gene: 2.

This clonotype occurred many times. The chain combines TRBV29-1 with TRBJ1-1; the D gene is possibly TRBD1 (6 bases). Germline V CDR1 and CDR2: SQVTM, ANQGSEA. CDR3 length: 13 residues. V was clipped by 6 bases and J by 0 bases, with 11 bases between them. CDR3: CSVTGWLNTEAFF. The CDR3 DNA reads as TGCAGCGTGACAGGTTGGTTGAACACTGAAGCTTTCTTT.

This clonotype was seen many times. CDR3 in amino acids: CASSSSGTLSYEQYF. CDR3 in DNA: TGTGCCAGCAGCAGTTCCGGGACTCTTTCCTACGAGCAGTACTTC. The chain employs TRBV21-1 and TRBJ2-7; the table's D gene call, TRBD2, was not cross checked with the DNA. TRBV21-1 is an annotated pseudogene. This CDR3 has 15 amino acids.

Ten or more counts support this clonotype. CDR3 amino acids: CASSQDEGRETQYF. CDR3 DNA: TGCGCCAGCAGCCAAGATGAAGGGCGAGAGACCCAGTACTTC. The V gene is TRBV4-1, the J gene TRBJ2-5; no clear D gene. Germline assignment: CDR1 MGHRA and CDR2 YSYEKL. The CDR3 covers 14 residues. Trimming took off 0 bases at V and 4 bases at J, with 9 bases between the two ends.

This clonotype was recorded at least ten times. The V gene is TRBV20-1, the J gene TRBJ2-7, with 9 nucleotides matching TRBD2. This CDR3 has 16 amino acids. V shed 0 bases, J shed 3 bases, and the junction held 9 bases outside the gene matches. Germline values: CDR1 DFQATT, CDR2 SNEGSKA (reference sequence). The CDR3 region is CSAREMGAGGIYEQYF. CDR3 nucleotide sequence: TGCAGTGCTAGAGAGATGGGGGCGGGAGGGATCTACGAGCAGTACTTC.

This clonotype was detected ten times or more. V usage is TRBV19 and J usage is TRBJ1-2, with 7 bases aligning to TRBD1. This CDR3 is built from 13 residues. Per germline, CDR1 LNHDA and CDR2 SQIVND (reference sequence). With V trimmed by 8 bases and J by 8 bases, 11 bases remained unmatched. The chain's CDR3 is CASGPLTGEGYTF. CDR3 DNA: TGTGCCAGTGGACCCCTTACAGGGGAAGGCTACACCTTC.

The table lists this clonotype with many counts. The chain uses TRBV3-1 and TRBJ2-1; no clear D gene. There are 16 residues in the CDR3. The V gene lost 4 bases and the J gene lost 4 bases, with 17 bases spanning the gap. In germline, CDR1 is LGHDT, CDR2 YNNKEL (reference sequence). CDR3 sequence reads: CASSRNLGPVYNEQFF. CDR3 nucleotides: TGTGCCAGCAGCCGCAACCTAGGCCCCGTTTACAATGAGCAGTTCTTC.

Many counts were recorded for this clonotype. V gene TRBV6-2 or TRBV6-3 combines with J gene TRBJ2-5, with D hard to call. Per germline, CDR1 MNHEY and CDR2 SVGEGT. V shed 2 bases and J shed 2 bases, with 12 bases lying between them. This CDR3 contains 15 residues. As DNA, the CDR3 is TGTGCCAGCAGTTACGGGTCAGACGAGCAAGAGACCCAGTACTTC. The encoded protein is CASSYGSDEQETQYF.

This clonotype was recorded many times. J is TRBJ1-5 and V is TRBV5-1; weak D call: TRBD1 (5 bases). V was shortened by 0 bases and J by 1 base, with 8 bases between the two germline ends. CDR1 and CDR2 (germline): SGHRS, YFSETQ. This CDR3 has 15 amino acids. The CDR3 sequence: CASSLEGLSNQPQHF. CDR3 DNA sequence: TGCGCCAGCAGCTTGGAGGGGCTCAGCAATCAGCCCCAGCATTTT.

There are a few counts of this clonotype. This chain links TRBV20-1 with TRBJ2-1; D is unclear. The germline CDR1 and CDR2 sequences are DFQATT and SNEGSKA (reference sequence). CDR3 length equals 14 residues. Trimming took 8 bases from V and 8 from J, leaving 22 bases between them. DNA for the CDR3: TGCAGTACTGTACCGGGCCCCGTTGACTATGAGCAGTTCTTC. This codes for CSTVPGPVDYEQFF.

This clonotype turned up a few times. J is TRBJ2-5 and V is TRBV7-6; 7 nucleotides match TRBD2. Germline V gene data show CDR1 as SGHVS and CDR2 as FNYEAQ. This CDR3 is built from 13 residues. After removal of 4 bases from V and 7 bases from J, the junction contained 6 bases not matched to a gene. CDR3 coding DNA: TGTGCCAGCAGCTCAGGACTAGAGGGGACCCAGTACTTC. Protein product: CASSSGLEGTQYF. Using reference TRBV7-6 and TRBJ2-5 for the parts outside the CDR3, the full variable domain is GAGVSQSPRYKVTKRGQDVALRCDPISGHVSLYWYRQALGQGPEFLTYFNYEAQQDKSGLPNDRFSAERPEGSISTLTIQRTEQRDSAMYRCASSSGLEGTQYFGPGTRLLVL.

This clonotype was recorded many times. This chain joins TRBV10-3 and TRBJ2-7; D is possibly TRBD2 (5 bases). The CDR3 extends over 14 amino acids. The germline V gene encodes CDR1 ENHRY and CDR2 SYGVKD. The V end was cut by 6 bases, the J end by 1 base, with 13 bases between. The chain's CDR3 is CAIRPGSQSYEQYF. The CDR3 DNA follows: TGTGCCATCAGACCGGGATCCCAGTCCTACGAGCAGTACTTC.

This clonotype was seen a few times. The chain links TRBV19 to TRBJ2-5; D might be TRBD1 (7 bases). Germline V gives CDR1 LNHDA, CDR2 SQIVND (reference sequence). The CDR3 spans 13 residues. Trimming stripped 8 bases from V and 2 bases from J, with 12 bases between. The CDR3 DNA reads TGTGCCAGTTCGCAGGGGGGACAAGAGACCCAGTACTTC. Amino acids: CASSQGGQETQYF.

The sample holds many counts of this clonotype. The chain is built from TRBV20-1 and TRBJ2-5; D possibly corresponds to TRBD2 (6 bases). From germline, CDR1 is DFQATT and CDR2 SNEGSKA (reference sequence). CDR3 length: 12 amino acids. V lost 3 bases and J 4 bases, leaving 9 bases between the germline ends. CDR3: CSASRGGETQYF. Written as DNA, the CDR3 is TGCAGTGCTAGTCGGGGAGGAGAGACCCAGTACTTC.

This clonotype was found many times. The CDR3 region is CASSLGLANTQETQYF. CDR3 DNA: TGTGCCAGCAGCTTAGGCCTAGCTAATACCCAAGAGACCCAGTACTTC. This chain links TRBV11-2 with TRBJ2-5; perhaps TRBD2 as D (5 bases). Per the germline V gene, CDR1 is SGHAT and CDR2 is FQNNGV. The germline V and J ends were trimmed by 1 base and 1 base, with 13 bases remaining between them. CDR3 length: 16 residues.

This rearrangement joins TRBV29-1 to TRBJ2-7; D could derive from TRBD1 or TRBD2 (5 bases each). The V end lost 6 bases, the J end lost 0 bases, and 12 bases lay between the germline ends. The length of the CDR3 is 13 residues. The germline V gene has CDR1 SQVTM and CDR2 ANQGSEA. The CDR3 spells CSVRDRRSYEQYF. The DNA for the CDR3 is TGCAGCGTCCGGGACCGCCGCTCCTACGAGCAGTACTTC.